Each of the 21 T cell receptor beta chains below was sequenced from the same sample in a study of T cell responses to AZD1222 COVID-19 vaccine. The protocol was immunoSEQ multiplex PCR, while the TCRdb copy is restricted to in-frame clones and leaves out a portion. Here the sample spans 90,000 to 120,000 clones, around 96% being singletons. Specimen: peripheral blood, collected on day 0 of AZD1222 vaccination. These receptors were obtained from an adult in good health.

This sequence joins TRBV30 and TRBJ1-2; D is possibly TRBD1 (5 bases). Trimming shortened V by 4 bases and J by 8 bases, and 17 bases separated the two germline ends. CDR1 and CDR2 (germline): GTSNPN, SVGIG (reference sequence). CDR3 length: 13 residues. The CDR3 bases are TGTGCCTGGAAAGGGGCAGGGTTGAAGGGCTACACCTTC. It codes for CAWKGAGLKGYTF.

The V and J genes are TRBV7-8 and TRBJ1-2, with D possibly matching TRBD1 (5 bases). Between the trimmed V and J ends, which lost 3 bases and 8 bases, there was a span of 13 bases. The CDR3 spans 13 residues. Germline lookup yields CDR1 SGHVS and CDR2 FQNEAQ. CDR3 sequence reads: CASSLGTELGYTF. Written as DNA, the CDR3 is TGTGCCAGCAGCTTGGGGACTGAACTGGGCTACACCTTC.

The chain carries TRBV3-1 (or the pseudogene TRBV3-2) and TRBJ1-1; unclear D gene. Germline CDR1 and CDR2: LGHDT and YNNKEL (reference sequence). The V gene lost 1 base and the J gene lost 4 bases, with 10 bases spanning the gap. The CDR3 spans 14 residues. Here the CDR3 reads CASSQVPTPTEAFF. The CDR3 region has the DNA TGTGCCAGCAGCCAAGTCCCGACCCCCACTGAAGCTTTCTTT.

The rearrangement uses TRBV4-3 and TRBJ1-1, with D hard to call. V was pared by 0 bases and J by 2 bases, with 7 bases between. Germline loops: CDR1 LGHNA, CDR2 YSLEER. The CDR3 has 14 residues. The chain's CDR3 is CASSQDHVNTEAFF. CDR3 coding DNA: TGCGCCAGCAGCCAAGATCACGTTAACACTGAAGCTTTCTTT.

The table lists this clone with a count of one. Here the CDR3 reads CASSPSWDTGELFF. CDR3 DNA: TGTGCCAGCAGCCCTAGCTGGGACACCGGGGAGCTGTTTTTT. This chain uses TRBV5-4 with TRBJ2-2; a weak D match, TRBD2 (5 bases). CDR3 length equals 14 residues. From germline, CDR1 is SGHNT and CDR2 YYREEE (reference sequence). V was shortened by 4 bases and J by 3 bases, with 10 bases between the two germline ends.

The J gene is TRBJ1-4, the V gene TRBV3-1 (or the pseudogene TRBV3-2), with 8 bases aligning to TRBD1. This CDR3 has 15 residues. Germline CDR1 and CDR2: LGHDT and YNNKEL (reference sequence). With V trimmed by 4 bases and J by 8 bases, 9 bases remained unmatched. DNA for the CDR3: TGTGCCAGCAGCCCGACAGGGGTAGTAAGGGAAAAACTGTTTTTT. Encoded protein: CASSPTGVVREKLFF.

The V call is TRBV7-8, the J call TRBJ2-7; D possibly uses TRBD1 or TRBD2 (5 bases each). Germline lookup yields CDR1 SGHVS and CDR2 FQNEAQ. V was pared by 4 bases and J by 3 bases, with 7 bases between. The CDR3 spans 12 residues. The CDR3 protein is CASSWDGYEQYF. DNA for the CDR3: TGTGCCAGCAGCTGGGACGGCTACGAGCAGTACTTC.

The V and J genes are TRBV30 and TRBJ2-7; 8 positions agree with TRBD2. The CDR3 contains 15 residues. V dropped 1 base and J dropped 2; count of bases not matched to a gene: 7. The V gene's germline CDR1 is GTSNPN and CDR2 SVGIG (reference sequence). In nucleotides, the CDR3 is TGTGCCTGGAGTGGTGGCGGGGGGTTACCCTACGAGCAGTACTTC. This sequence encodes CAWSGGGGLPYEQYF.

The chain uses TRBV5-5 and TRBJ1-6; a weak D match, TRBD1 (5 bases). Germline CDR1 SGHKS, CDR2 YYEKEE (reference sequence). With 3 bases removed from V and 10 bases from J, the gap between germline ends came to 14 bases. There are 14 residues in the CDR3. The CDR3 region has the DNA TGTGCCAGCAGCTGGTCGGGGGGGAACTCACCCCTCCACTTT. Translation: CASSWSGGNSPLHF.

The rearrangement links TRBV29-1 to TRBJ1-5; D unresolved. There are 14 residues in the CDR3. Trimming removed 4 bases from V and 3 bases from J, with 13 bases in between. CDR1 and CDR2 (germline): SQVTM, ANQGSEA. The CDR3 loop is CSVVYGSSNQPQHF. The DNA of the CDR3 is TGCAGCGTTGTATACGGGTCTTCCAATCAGCCCCAGCATTTT.

The chain links TRBV5-6 to TRBJ2-7, with D possibly being TRBD1 (6 bases). The ends were cut back, 2 bases at V and 2 bases at J, with 11 bases in the middle. Germline values: CDR1 SGHDT, CDR2 YYEEEE. The length of the CDR3 is 14 residues. Here the CDR3 reads CASSFGTPAYEQYF. CDR3 DNA sequence: TGTGCCAGCAGCTTCGGGACACCAGCCTACGAGCAGTACTTC.

The chain joins TRBV19 to TRBJ1-5, with D unresolved. Germline lookup yields CDR1 LNHDA and CDR2 SQIVND (reference sequence). The V and J ends lost 3 bases and 5 bases respectively, with 5 bases between them. This CDR3 contains 12 residues. CDR3 DNA sequence: TGTGCCAGTAGTATGTTGGATCAGCCCCAGCATTTT. Protein: CASSMLDQPQHF.

The chain has TRBV11-2 and TRBJ2-5, with D possibly being TRBD1 (6 bases). This CDR3 is 18 amino acids long. In germline, CDR1 is SGHAT, CDR2 FQNNGV. Trimming pared 1 base from V and 5 bases from J, leaving 23 bases between. This chain's CDR3 is CASSLVRSGDYFRETQYF. The CDR3 nucleotides read TGTGCCAGCAGCTTAGTACGTTCAGGGGATTATTTTCGTGAGACCCAGTACTTC.

The rearrangement links TRBV27 to TRBJ1-1, with 8 positions matching TRBD1. Unmatched junction bases numbered 8, after V lost 3 bases and J lost 11 bases. Germline-derived CDR1 and CDR2 are MNHEY and SMNVEV (reference sequence). The CDR3 sequence is 13 residues long. The CDR3 is CASSFWGQGAAFF. As DNA, the CDR3 is TGTGCCAGCAGTTTTTGGGGGCAGGGGGCGGCTTTCTTT.

The V gene is TRBV5-6, the J gene TRBJ1-4; D might be TRBD1 (5 bases). This CDR3 comprises 15 residues. Germline loops: CDR1 SGHDT, CDR2 YYEEEE. Trimming stripped 2 bases from V and 3 bases from J, with 11 bases between. CDR3 DNA: TGTGCCAGCAGCTTCTCAGGGCCAGCTAATGAAAAACTGTTTTTT. Translating it yields CASSFSGPANEKLFF.

The DNA for the CDR3 is TGTGCCAGCAGCAGCCGGGTGGACACTGAAGCTTTCTTT. It translates to CASSSRVDTEAFF. The chain uses TRBV7-3 and TRBJ1-1; no reliable D call. The CDR3 runs to 13 residues. CDR1 is SGHTA and CDR2 is FQGTGA in the germline V gene. Trimming stripped 5 bases from V and 3 bases from J, with 10 bases between.

V is TRBV4-3 and J is TRBJ2-5; 11 positions agree with TRBD2. Trimming took 3 bases from V and 1 from J; bases not matched to a gene: 1. The germline V gene has CDR1 LGHNA and CDR2 YSLEER. The CDR3 is made up of 15 amino acids. For the CDR3, the DNA is TGCGCCAGCAGCCATGGGACTAGCGGCCAAGAGACCCAGTACTTC. Translated: CASSHGTSGQETQYF.

In its sample, this clone was seen once. The chain links TRBV5-1 to TRBJ1-1; TRBD1 aligns across 11 bases. The length of the CDR3 is 15 residues. Germline trimming cut 7 bases from V and 4 bases from J; bases unmatched to any gene: 9. CDR1 SGHRS and CDR2 YFSETQ come from the germline V gene. The CDR3: CASGTWDRGSTEAFF. CDR3 sequence (DNA): TGCGCCAGCGGTACCTGGGACAGGGGGAGCACTGAAGCTTTCTTT.

The V call is TRBV4-1, the J call TRBJ2-7; 7 nucleotides agree with TRBD2. V lost 3 bases, J lost 0 bases, and 8 bases stayed unmatched. CDR1 MGHRA and CDR2 YSYEKL come from the germline V gene. This CDR3 is built from 16 residues. The CDR3 DNA follows: TGCGCCAGCAGCCATCTACTAGCGTCTTACTCCTACGAGCAGTACTTC. Translated: CASSHLLASYSYEQYF.

In DNA form, the CDR3 reads TGTGCCAGCAGCGGGGGACAGCCTAAAGAACCCCAGCATTTT. Amino acids: CASSGGQPKEPQHF. This sequence joins TRBV9 and TRBJ1-5, with TRBD1 matching over 7 bases. The CDR3 totals 14 residues. V was clipped by 3 bases and J by 10 bases; unmatched bases: 10. Germline loops: CDR1 SGDLS, CDR2 YYNGEE.

The chain carries TRBV5-6 and TRBJ2-5; D is undetermined. The length of the CDR3 is 13 residues. Trimming took 1 base from V and 5 from J, leaving 9 bases between them. Germline V CDR1 and CDR2: SGHDT, YYEEEE. In nucleotides, the CDR3 is TGTGCCAGCAGCTTGTCGGTTGGGGAGACCCAGTACTTC. Residues: CASSLSVGETQYF.